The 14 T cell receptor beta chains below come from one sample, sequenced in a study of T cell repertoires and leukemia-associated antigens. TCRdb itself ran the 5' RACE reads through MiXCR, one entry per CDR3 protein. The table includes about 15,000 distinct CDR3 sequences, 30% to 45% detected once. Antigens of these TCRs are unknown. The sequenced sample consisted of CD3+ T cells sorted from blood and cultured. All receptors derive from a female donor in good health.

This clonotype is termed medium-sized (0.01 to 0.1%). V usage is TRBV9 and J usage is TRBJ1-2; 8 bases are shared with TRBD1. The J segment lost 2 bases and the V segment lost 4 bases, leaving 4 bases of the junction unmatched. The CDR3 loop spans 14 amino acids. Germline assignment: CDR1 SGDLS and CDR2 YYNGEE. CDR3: CASSIRQGNYGYTF. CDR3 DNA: TGTGCCAGCAGCATCAGACAGGGGAACTATGGCTACACCTTC. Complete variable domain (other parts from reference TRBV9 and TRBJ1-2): DSGVTQTPKHLITATGQRVTLRCSPRSGDLSVYWYQQSLDQGLQFLIQYYNGEERAKGNILERFSAQQFPDLHSELNLSSLELGDSALYFCASSIRQGNYGYTFGSGTRLTVV.

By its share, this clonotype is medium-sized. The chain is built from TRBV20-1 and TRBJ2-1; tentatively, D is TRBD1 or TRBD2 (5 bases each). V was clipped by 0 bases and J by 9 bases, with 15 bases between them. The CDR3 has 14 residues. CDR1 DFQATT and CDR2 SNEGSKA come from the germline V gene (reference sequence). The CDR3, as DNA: TGCAGTGCTAGAGATCGGAGTGAGGGGAGTGAGCAGTTCTTC. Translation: CSARDRSEGSEQFF.

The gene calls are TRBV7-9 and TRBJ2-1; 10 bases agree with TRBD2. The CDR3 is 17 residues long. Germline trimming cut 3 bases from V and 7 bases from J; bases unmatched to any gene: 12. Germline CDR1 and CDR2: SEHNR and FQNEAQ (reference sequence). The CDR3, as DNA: TGTGCCAGCAGCTTTGTGGCTAGCGGGAGACCGGAAAATGAGCAGTTCTTC. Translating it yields CASSFVASGRPENEQFF.

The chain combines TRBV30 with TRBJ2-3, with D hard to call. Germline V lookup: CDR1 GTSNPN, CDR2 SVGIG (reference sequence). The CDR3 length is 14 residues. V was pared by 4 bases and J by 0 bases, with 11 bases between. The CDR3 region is CAWTAGFSTDTQYF. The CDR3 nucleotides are TGTGCCTGGACGGCTGGCTTTAGCACAGATACGCAGTATTTT.

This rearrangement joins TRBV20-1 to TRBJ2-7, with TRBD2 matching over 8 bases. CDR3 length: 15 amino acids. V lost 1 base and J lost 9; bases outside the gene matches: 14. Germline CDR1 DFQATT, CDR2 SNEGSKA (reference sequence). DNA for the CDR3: TGCAGTGCTAGAGTGGTGGGCGGGAGGTACCGATGGCAGTACTTC. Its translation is CSARVVGGRYRWQYF.

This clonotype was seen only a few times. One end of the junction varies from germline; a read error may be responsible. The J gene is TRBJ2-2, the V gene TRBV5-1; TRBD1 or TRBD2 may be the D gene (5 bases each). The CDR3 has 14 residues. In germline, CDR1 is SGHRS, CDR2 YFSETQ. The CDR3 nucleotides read TGCGCCAGCAGCTTGGTGGGGCACACCGGGGAGTTGCTTTTT. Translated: CASSLVGHTGELLF.

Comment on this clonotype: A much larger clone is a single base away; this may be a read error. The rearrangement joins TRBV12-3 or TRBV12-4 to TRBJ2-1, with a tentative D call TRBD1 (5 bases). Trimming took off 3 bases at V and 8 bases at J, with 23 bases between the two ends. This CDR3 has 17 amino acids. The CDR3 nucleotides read TGTGCCAGCAGTTTTAGCAGGGCGACAATGGCGGTCTATGAGCAGTTCTTC. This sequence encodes CASSFSRATMAVYEQFF.

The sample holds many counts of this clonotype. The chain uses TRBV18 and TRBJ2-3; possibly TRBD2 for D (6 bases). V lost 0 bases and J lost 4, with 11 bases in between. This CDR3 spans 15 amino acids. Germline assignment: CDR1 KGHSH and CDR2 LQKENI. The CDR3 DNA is TGTGCCAGCTCACCACCGAGACTAGGAGCAGATACGCAGTATTTT. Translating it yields CASSPPRLGADTQYF.

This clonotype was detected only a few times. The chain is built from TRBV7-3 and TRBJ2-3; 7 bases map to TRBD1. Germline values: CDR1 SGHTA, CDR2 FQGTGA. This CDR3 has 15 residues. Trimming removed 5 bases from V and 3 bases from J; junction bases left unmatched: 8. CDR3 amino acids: CASSLRQGETDTQYF. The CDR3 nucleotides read TGTGCCAGCAGCCTCAGACAGGGAGAAACAGATACGCAGTATTTT.

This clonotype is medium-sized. The chain's CDR3 is CASSQDGQGADGANVLTF. The CDR3 nucleotides read TGTGCCAGCAGCCAAGATGGACAGGGGGCGGATGGGGCCAACGTCCTGACTTTC. The V call is TRBV4-2, the J call TRBJ2-6; TRBD1 aligns across 11 bases. This CDR3 is built from 18 residues. Germline lookup yields CDR1 LGHNA and CDR2 YNFKEQ. After removal of 0 bases from V and 3 bases from J, the junction contained 4 bases not matched to a gene.

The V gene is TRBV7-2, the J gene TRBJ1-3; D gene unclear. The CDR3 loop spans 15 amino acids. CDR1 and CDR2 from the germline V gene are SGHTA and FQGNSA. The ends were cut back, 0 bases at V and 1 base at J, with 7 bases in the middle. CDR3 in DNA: TGTGCCAGCAGCTTAGCTGGTATGTCTGGAAACACCATATATTTT. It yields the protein CASSLAGMSGNTIYF.

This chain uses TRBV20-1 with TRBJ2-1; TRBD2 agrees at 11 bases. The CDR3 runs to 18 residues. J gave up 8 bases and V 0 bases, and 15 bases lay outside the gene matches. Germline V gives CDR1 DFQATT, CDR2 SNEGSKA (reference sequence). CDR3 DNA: TGCAGTGCTAGAGATCCGGCTAGCGGGAGGCGCGGAATTGATGAGCAGTTCTTC. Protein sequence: CSARDPASGRRGIDEQFF.

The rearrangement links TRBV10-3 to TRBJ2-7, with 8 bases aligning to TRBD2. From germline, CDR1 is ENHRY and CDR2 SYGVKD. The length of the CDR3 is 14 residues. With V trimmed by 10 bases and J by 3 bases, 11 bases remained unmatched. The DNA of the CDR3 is TGTGCCACCTCCTTGGCGGGAGGCATCTACGAGCAGTACTTC. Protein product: CATSLAGGIYEQYF.

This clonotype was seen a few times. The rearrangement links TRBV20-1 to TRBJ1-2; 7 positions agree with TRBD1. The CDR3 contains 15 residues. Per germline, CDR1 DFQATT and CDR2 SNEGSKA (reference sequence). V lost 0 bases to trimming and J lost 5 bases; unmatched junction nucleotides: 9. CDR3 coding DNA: TGCAGTGCTAGAGACCTAACCGGGACAGATTATGGCTACACCTTC. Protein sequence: CSARDLTGTDYGYTF.